Reported below is one T cell receptor (beta chain). Its antigen is still unknown. Other DNA variants within this sample encode the same CDR3. Deletions cut 3 bases from V and 5 bases from J, with 11 bases between. CDR3 length: 14 residues. Germline V gene sequence: CDR1 SGHNT, CDR2 YENEEA. CFSE-labeled recipient PBMCs were cultured 6 days with irradiated graft donor PBMCs, then FACS-sorted. Repertoires were generated with immunoSEQ multiplex PCR, while TCRdb's copy carries only in-frame clones and drops some. The sample has some 15,000 clones, around 50% seen once. The data stem from a study of Tregs in tolerant kidney transplant recipients. General study findings and limits: This study did not directly address biological reproducibility. Some patients' samples used different primers over time, so nucleotide sequences weren't comparable.

The sample was CD4+ T cells from blood cultured with allogeneic cells, taken before the transplant. The receptor was isolated from a human patient who received a combined kidney and bone marrow transplant. The V gene is TRBV11-3, the J gene TRBJ2-1, with a weak D call TRBD2 (5 bases). This chain's CDR3 is CASSLEGSHNEQFF. The CDR3 nucleotides read TGTGCCAGCAGCTTGGAAGGGAGTCACAATGAGCAGTTCTTC.